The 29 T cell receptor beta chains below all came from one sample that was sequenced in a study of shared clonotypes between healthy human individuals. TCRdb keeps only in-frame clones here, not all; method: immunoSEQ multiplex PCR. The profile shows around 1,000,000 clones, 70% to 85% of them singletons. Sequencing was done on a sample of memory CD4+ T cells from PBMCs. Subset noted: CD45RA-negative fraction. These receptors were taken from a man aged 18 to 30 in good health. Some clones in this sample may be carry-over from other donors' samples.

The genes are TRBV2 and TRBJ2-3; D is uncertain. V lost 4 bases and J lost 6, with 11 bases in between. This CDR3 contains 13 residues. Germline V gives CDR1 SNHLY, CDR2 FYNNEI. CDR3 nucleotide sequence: TGTGCCAGCAGTGTGCGCTCTAAGGATACGCAGTATTTT. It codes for CASSVRSKDTQYF.

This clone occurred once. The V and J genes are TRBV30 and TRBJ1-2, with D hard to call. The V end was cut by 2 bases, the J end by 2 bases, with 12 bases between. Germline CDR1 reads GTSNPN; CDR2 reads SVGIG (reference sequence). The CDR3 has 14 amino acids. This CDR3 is CAWSLGGLNYGYTF. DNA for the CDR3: TGTGCCTGGAGTCTCGGAGGGCTAAACTATGGCTACACCTTC.

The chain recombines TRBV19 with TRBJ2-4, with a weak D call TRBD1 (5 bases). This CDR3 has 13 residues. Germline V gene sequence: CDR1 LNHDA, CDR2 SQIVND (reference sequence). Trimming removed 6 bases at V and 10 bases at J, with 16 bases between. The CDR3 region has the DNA TGTGCCAGTAGCCCTACAGGATCTAGAATTCAGTACTTC. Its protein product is CASSPTGSRIQYF.

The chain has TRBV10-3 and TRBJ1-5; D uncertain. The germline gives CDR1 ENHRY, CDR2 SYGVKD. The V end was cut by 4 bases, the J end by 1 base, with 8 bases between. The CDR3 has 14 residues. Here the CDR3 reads CAISARGSNQPQHF. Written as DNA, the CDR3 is TGTGCCATCAGTGCGCGAGGGAGCAATCAGCCCCAGCATTTT.

For the CDR3, the DNA is TGCAGTGGGGGGTTCAACTATGGCTACACCTTC. It encodes CSGGFNYGYTF. The rearrangement uses TRBV20-1 and TRBJ1-2; possible D gene TRBD1, 5 bases. The CDR3 length is 11 residues. V dropped 7 bases and J dropped 2 bases, with 8 bases sitting between them. From germline, CDR1 is DFQATT and CDR2 SNEGSKA (reference sequence).

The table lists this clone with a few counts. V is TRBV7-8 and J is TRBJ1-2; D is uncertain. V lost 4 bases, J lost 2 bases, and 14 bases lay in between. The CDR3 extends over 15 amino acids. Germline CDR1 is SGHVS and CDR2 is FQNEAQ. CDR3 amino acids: CASSSVPGPNYGYTF. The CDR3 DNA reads TGTGCCAGCAGCTCGGTTCCCGGGCCCAACTATGGCTACACCTTC. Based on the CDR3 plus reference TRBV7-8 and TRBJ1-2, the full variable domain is GAGVSQSPRYKVAKRGQDVALRCDPISGHVSLFWYQQALGQGPEFLTYFQNEAQLDKSGLPSDRFFAERPEGSVSTLKIQRTQQEDSAVYLCASSSVPGPNYGYTFGSGTRLTVV.

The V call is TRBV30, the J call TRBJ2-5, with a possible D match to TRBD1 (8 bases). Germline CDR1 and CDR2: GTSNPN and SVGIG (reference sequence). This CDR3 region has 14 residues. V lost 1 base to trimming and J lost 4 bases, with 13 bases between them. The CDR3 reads CAWSGQGRGETQYF. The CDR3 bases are TGTGCCTGGAGTGGACAGGGGAGGGGAGAGACCCAGTACTTC.

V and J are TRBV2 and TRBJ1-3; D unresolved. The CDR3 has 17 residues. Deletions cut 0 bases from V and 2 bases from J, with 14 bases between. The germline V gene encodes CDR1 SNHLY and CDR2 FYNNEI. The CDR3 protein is CASSEALFSGTGNTIYF. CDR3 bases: TGTGCCAGCAGTGAAGCGCTTTTTTCTGGGACTGGAAACACCATATATTTT. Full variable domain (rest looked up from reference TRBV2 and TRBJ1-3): EPEVTQTPSHQVTQMGQEVILRCVPISNHLYFYWYRQILGQKVEFLVSFYNNEISEKSEIFDDQFSVERPDGSNFTLKIRSTKLEDSAMYFCASSEALFSGTGNTIYFGEGSWLTVV.

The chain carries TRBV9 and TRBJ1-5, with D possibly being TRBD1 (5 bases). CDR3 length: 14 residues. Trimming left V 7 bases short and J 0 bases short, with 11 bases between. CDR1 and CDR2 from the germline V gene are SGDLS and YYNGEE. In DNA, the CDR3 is TGTGCCAGCGGGGCAGCTAATAGCAATCAGCCCCAGCATTTT. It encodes CASGAANSNQPQHF.

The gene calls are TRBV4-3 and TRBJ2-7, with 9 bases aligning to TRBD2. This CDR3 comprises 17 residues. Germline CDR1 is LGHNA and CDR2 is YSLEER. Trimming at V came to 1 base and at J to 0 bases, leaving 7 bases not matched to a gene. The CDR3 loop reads CASSQGLADLSSYEQYF. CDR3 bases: TGCGCCAGCAGCCAAGGACTAGCGGACCTTAGCTCCTACGAGCAGTACTTC.

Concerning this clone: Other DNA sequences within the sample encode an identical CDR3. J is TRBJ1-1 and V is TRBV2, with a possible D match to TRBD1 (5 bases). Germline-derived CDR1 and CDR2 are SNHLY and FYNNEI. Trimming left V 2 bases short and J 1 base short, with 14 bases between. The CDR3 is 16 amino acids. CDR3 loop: CASSELGVERNTEAFF. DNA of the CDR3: TGTGCCAGCAGTGAATTAGGGGTAGAGAGGAACACTGAAGCTTTCTTT.

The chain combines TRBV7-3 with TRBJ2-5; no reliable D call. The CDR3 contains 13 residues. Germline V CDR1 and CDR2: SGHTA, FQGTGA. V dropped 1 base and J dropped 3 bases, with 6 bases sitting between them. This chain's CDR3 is CASSLRFEETQYF. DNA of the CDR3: TGTGCCAGCAGCTTAAGGTTCGAAGAGACCCAGTACTTC. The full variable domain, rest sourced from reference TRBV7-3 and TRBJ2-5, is GAGVSQTPSNKVTEKGKYVELRCDPISGHTALYWYRQSLGQGPEFLIYFQGTGAADDSGLPNDRFFAVRPEGSVSTLKIQRTERGDSAVYLCASSLRFEETQYFGPGTRLLVL.

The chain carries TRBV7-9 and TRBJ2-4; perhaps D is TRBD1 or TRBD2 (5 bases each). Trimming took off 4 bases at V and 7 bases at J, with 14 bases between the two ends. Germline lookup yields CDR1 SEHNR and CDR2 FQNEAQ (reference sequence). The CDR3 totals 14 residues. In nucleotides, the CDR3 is TGTGCCAGCAGCTCCGGCGAGGGACGGAACATTCAGTACTTC. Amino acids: CASSSGEGRNIQYF.

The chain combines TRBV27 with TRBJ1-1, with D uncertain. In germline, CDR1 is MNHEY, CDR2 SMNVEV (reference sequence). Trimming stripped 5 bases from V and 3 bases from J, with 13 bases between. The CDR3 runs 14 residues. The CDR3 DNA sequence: TGTGCCAGCAGTCCTCGCAGTGGGGACACTGAAGCTTTCTTT. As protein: CASSPRSGDTEAFF.

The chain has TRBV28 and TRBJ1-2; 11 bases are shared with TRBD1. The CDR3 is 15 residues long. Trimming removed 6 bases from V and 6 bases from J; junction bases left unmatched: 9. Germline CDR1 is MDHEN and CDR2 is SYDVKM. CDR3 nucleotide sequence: TGTGCCAGCAGCCCAGGGGACAGGGGGTTCAATGGCTACACCTTC. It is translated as CASSPGDRGFNGYTF.

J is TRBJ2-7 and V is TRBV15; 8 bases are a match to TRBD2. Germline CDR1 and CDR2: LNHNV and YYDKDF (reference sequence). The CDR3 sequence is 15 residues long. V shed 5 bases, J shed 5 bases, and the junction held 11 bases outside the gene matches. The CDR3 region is CATSGGSGRGHEQYF. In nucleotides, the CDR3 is TGTGCCACCAGCGGGGGCTCCGGGAGGGGCCACGAGCAGTACTTC.

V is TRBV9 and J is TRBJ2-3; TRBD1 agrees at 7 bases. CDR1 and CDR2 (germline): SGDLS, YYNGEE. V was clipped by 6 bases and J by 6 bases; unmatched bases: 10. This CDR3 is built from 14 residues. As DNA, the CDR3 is TGTGCCAGCAACCTAGGACAGGTCTGGGATACGCAGTATTTT. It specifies CASNLGQVWDTQYF.

The CDR3 DNA is TGTGCCAGCAGTTTAAGCGGGCTTGGGGCCAACGTCCTGACTTTC. Protein product: CASSLSGLGANVLTF. The J gene is TRBJ2-6, the V gene TRBV27; weak D call: TRBD2 (6 bases). The ends were cut back, 2 bases at V and 3 bases at J, with 8 bases in the middle. CDR3 length: 15 residues. Germline-derived CDR1 and CDR2 are MNHEY and SMNVEV (reference sequence).

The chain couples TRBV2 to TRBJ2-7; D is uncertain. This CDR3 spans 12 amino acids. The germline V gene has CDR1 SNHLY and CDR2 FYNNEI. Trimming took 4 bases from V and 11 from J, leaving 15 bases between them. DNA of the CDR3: TGTGCCAGCAGTGGGGCTTCCGAGTTAAAGTACTTC. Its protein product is CASSGASELKYF.

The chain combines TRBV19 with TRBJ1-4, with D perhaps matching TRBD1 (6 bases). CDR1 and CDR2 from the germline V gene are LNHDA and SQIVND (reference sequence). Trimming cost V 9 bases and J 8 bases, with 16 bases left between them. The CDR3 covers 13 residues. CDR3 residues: CASRRGAGEKLFF. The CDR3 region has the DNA TGTGCCAGCCGACGGGGGGCAGGCGAAAAACTGTTTTTT.

CDR3 coding DNA: TGTGCCAGCAGCTTAGCTAGCGGGTACCAAGAGACCCAGTACTTC. Translation gives CASSLASGYQETQYF. This sequence joins TRBV7-2 and TRBJ2-5; 7 nucleotides agree with TRBD2. The CDR3 spans 15 residues. The V segment lost 0 bases and the J segment 0 bases; nucleotides outside the gene matches: 1. Germline values: CDR1 SGHTA, CDR2 FQGNSA.

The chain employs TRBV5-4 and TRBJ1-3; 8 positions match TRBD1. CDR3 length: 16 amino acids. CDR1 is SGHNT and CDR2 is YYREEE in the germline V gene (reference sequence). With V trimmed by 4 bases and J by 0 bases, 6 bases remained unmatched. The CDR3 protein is CASSEGQAPSGNTIYF. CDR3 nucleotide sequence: TGTGCCAGCAGCGAGGGACAGGCCCCCTCTGGAAACACCATATATTTT.

CDR3: CASTPDWAGASPQHF. CDR3 DNA: TGTGCCAGCACCCCCGATTGGGCAGGGGCGTCTCCCCAGCATTTT. The chain employs TRBV28 and TRBJ1-5, with D maybe TRBD1 (6 bases). The CDR3 has 15 residues. The V and J ends lost 7 bases and 10 bases respectively, with 23 bases between them. Germline V gene lookup returns CDR1 MDHEN and CDR2 SYDVKM.

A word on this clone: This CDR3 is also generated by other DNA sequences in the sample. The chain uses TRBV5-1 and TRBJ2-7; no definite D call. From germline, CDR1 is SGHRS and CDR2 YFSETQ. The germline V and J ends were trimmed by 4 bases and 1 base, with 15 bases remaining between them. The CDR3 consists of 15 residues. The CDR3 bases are TGCGCCAGCAGCCGTACCCCAGACGGTTCCTACGAGCAGTACTTC. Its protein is CASSRTPDGSYEQYF. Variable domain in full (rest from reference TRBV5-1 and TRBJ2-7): KAGVTQTPRYLIKTRGQQVTLSCSPISGHRSVSWYQQTPGQGLQFLFEYFSETQRNKGNFPGRFSGRQFSNSRSEMNVSTLELGDSALYLCASSRTPDGSYEQYFGPGTRLTVT.

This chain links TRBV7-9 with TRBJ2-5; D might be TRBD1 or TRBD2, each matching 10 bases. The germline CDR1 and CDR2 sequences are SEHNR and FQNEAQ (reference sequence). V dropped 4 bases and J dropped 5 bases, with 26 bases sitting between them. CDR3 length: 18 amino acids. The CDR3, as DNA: TGTGCCAGCAGCTCGGACAGGGGGATAGCGGGAGGCCAGGAGACCCAGTACTTC. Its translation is CASSSDRGIAGGQETQYF.

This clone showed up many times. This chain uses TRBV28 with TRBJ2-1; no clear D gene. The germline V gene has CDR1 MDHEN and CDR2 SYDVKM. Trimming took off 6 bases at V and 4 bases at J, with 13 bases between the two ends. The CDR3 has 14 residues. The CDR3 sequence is CASSLFTDYNEQFF. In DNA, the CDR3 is TGTGCCAGCAGCCTCTTTACCGATTACAATGAGCAGTTCTTC.

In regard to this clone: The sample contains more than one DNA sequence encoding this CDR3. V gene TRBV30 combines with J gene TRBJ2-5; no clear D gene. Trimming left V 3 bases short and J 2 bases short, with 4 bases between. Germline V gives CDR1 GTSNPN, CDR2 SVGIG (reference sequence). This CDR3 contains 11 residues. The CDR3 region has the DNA TGTGCCTGGAGGGTTCAAGAGACCCAGTACTTC. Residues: CAWRVQETQYF.

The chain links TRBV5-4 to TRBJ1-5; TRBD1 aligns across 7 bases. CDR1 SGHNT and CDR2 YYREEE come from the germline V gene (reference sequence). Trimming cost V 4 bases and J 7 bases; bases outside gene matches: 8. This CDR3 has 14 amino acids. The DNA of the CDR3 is TGTGCCAGCAGCCAAGACAGGGTCGGGCAGCCCCAGCATTTT. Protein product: CASSQDRVGQPQHF.

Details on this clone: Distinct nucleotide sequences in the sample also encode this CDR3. The CDR3 sequence: CSVVRRGADTQYF. CDR3 DNA: TGCAGCGTTGTACGCAGGGGGGCAGATACGCAGTATTTT. The chain couples TRBV29-1 to TRBJ2-3; a weak D match, TRBD1 (7 bases). The CDR3 consists of 13 residues. Trimming stripped 4 bases from V and 4 bases from J, with 12 bases between. Germline assignment: CDR1 SQVTM and CDR2 ANQGSEA.